These 16 T cell receptor beta chains were all obtained from the same sample, sequenced in a study of blood T cell repertoires in COVID-19. The repertoire was sequenced with immunoSEQ multiplex PCR; TCRdb's copy has only in-frame clones and lacks some. The data hold 50,000 or so clones, with 65% to 90% observed a single time. The sample comprised peripheral blood. The receptors shown here come from a man aged 40-55 years with acute or convalescent COVID-19.

The chain combines TRBV3-1 (or the pseudogene TRBV3-2) with TRBJ1-1, with TRBD1 matching over 9 bases. Germline V lookup: CDR1 LGHDT, CDR2 YNNKEL (reference sequence). The trim removed 3 bases at V and 4 bases at J, leaving 3 bases unmatched. The CDR3 consists of 14 residues. CDR3 in amino acids: CASSHRTGATEAFF. CDR3 DNA sequence: TGTGCCAGCAGCCATCGGACAGGGGCCACTGAAGCTTTCTTT.

The chain combines TRBV7-9 with TRBJ2-1, with 9 bases aligning to TRBD1. V was pared by 5 bases and J by 10 bases, with 18 bases of the junction left unmatched. Germline CDR1 is SEHNR and CDR2 is FQNEAQ (reference sequence). The CDR3 runs 17 residues. The CDR3 region is CASSVTGGAWGPSEQFF. CDR3 nucleotide sequence: TGTGCCAGCAGCGTTACAGGGGGCGCATGGGGGCCGTCAGAGCAGTTCTTC.

V and J are TRBV9 and TRBJ1-5, with 8 bases that match TRBD1. From germline, CDR1 is SGDLS and CDR2 YYNGEE. With 0 bases clipped from V and 4 bases from J, the junction kept 0 bases outside the gene matches. The length of the CDR3 is 14 residues. The CDR3 bases are TGTGCCAGCAGCGTAGGACAGGGGAATCAGCCCCAGCATTTT. It translates to CASSVGQGNQPQHF.

CDR3 residues: CASGRDREYEQFF. The CDR3 DNA is TGTGCCAGCGGCCGGGACAGGGAGTATGAGCAGTTCTTC. The chain has TRBV6-5 and TRBJ2-1; 9 bases line up with TRBD1. Germline loops: CDR1 MNHEY, CDR2 SVGAGI. Trimming cost V 8 bases and J 8 bases; bases outside gene matches: 7. The CDR3 covers 13 residues.

V gene TRBV3-1 (or the pseudogene TRBV3-2) combines with J gene TRBJ1-1; no firm D call. The CDR3 is made up of 12 amino acids. Per germline, CDR1 LGHDT and CDR2 YNNKEL (reference sequence). The ends were cut back, 1 base at V and 6 bases at J, with 6 bases in the middle. Written as DNA, the CDR3 is TGTGCCAGCAGCCAAGTAAACTCTGAAGCTTTCTTT. Residues: CASSQVNSEAFF.

The V call is TRBV5-1, the J call TRBJ2-2; 9 nucleotides agree with TRBD1. V shed 5 bases, J shed 5 bases, and the junction held 7 bases outside the gene matches. The CDR3 loop spans 15 amino acids. Germline CDR1 and CDR2: SGHRS and YFSETQ. The CDR3 bases are TGCGCCAGCAGTTCACAGGGGGCTAAGACCGGGGAGCTGTTTTTT. Protein: CASSSQGAKTGELFF.

The chain is built from TRBV11-2 and TRBJ2-1, with TRBD2 matching 13 bases. The germline gives CDR1 SGHAT, CDR2 FQNNGV. Trimming cost V 5 bases and J 7 bases; bases outside gene matches: 8. The CDR3 length is 16 residues. In nucleotides, the CDR3 is TGTGCCAGCAGCCCCCGACTAGCGGGGGGAGAAAATGAGCAGTTCTTC. It codes for CASSPRLAGGENEQFF.

The chain uses TRBV7-3 and TRBJ2-7, with TRBD1 as a possible D gene (5 bases). The CDR3 totals 13 residues. Germline V CDR1 and CDR2: SGHTA, FQGTGA. The V and J ends lost 5 bases and 3 bases respectively, with 11 bases between them. The CDR3 bases are TGTGCCAGCAGCCCATCAGGGTTCTACGAGCAGTACTTC. Translation: CASSPSGFYEQYF.

V is TRBV11-2 and J is TRBJ2-7; TRBD1 matches at 8 bases. Trimming removed 5 bases from V and 4 bases from J; junction bases left unmatched: 7. Germline CDR1 SGHAT, CDR2 FQNNGV. This CDR3 has 14 amino acids. The CDR3 loop is CASSATDRGYEQYF. The CDR3 DNA follows: TGTGCCAGCAGCGCGACCGACAGGGGATACGAGCAGTACTTC. Based on the CDR3 plus reference TRBV11-2 and TRBJ2-7, the full variable domain is EAGVAQSPRYKIIEKRQSVAFWCNPISGHATLYWYQQILGQGPKLLIQFQNNGVVDDSQLPKDRFSAERLKGVDSTLKIQPAKLEDSAVYLCASSATDRGYEQYFGPGTRLTVT.

V is TRBV4-1 and J is TRBJ1-2, with D possibly being TRBD1 (5 bases). The V gene's germline CDR1 is MGHRA and CDR2 YSYEKL. Trimming removed 1 base from V and 5 bases from J, with 11 bases in between. The CDR3 is made up of 14 amino acids. CDR3 DNA: TGCGCCAGCAGCCAAGGAGACAGAAATTATGGCTACACCTTC. It yields the protein CASSQGDRNYGYTF.

This chain uses TRBV11-3 with TRBJ2-1, with D perhaps TRBD2 (6 bases). Germline V gene sequence: CDR1 SGHNT, CDR2 YENEEA. The CDR3 length is 14 residues. The V end lost 1 base, the J end lost 8 bases, and 12 bases lay between the germline ends. DNA of the CDR3: TGTGCCAGCAGCTTAGTAGGAGGGCTTTATGAGCAGTTCTTC. Protein: CASSLVGGLYEQFF.

The gene calls are TRBV3-1 (or the pseudogene TRBV3-2) and TRBJ1-2; D possibly corresponds to TRBD1 (6 bases). This CDR3 has 15 residues. Trimming pared 0 bases from V and 4 bases from J, leaving 12 bases between. The V gene's germline CDR1 is LGHDT and CDR2 YNNKEL (reference sequence). The CDR3 loop reads CASSQDSQGTYGYTF. The DNA of the CDR3 is TGTGCCAGCAGCCAAGATAGTCAGGGGACCTATGGCTACACCTTC.

This rearrangement joins TRBV11-2 to TRBJ2-1; tentatively, D is TRBD2 (5 bases). With 0 bases removed from V and 0 bases from J, the gap between germline ends came to 9 bases. This CDR3 spans 16 amino acids. Per germline, CDR1 SGHAT and CDR2 FQNNGV. The CDR3 nucleotides read TGTGCCAGCAGCTTAGATCGAGGGAGCTCCTACAATGAGCAGTTCTTC. This gives the protein CASSLDRGSSYNEQFF.

This clone was observed a single time. The chain couples TRBV7-9 to TRBJ1-1, with D hard to call. Trimming removed 1 base at V and 1 base at J, with 7 bases between. CDR3 length equals 14 residues. In germline, CDR1 is SEHNR, CDR2 FQNEAQ (reference sequence). DNA for the CDR3: TGTGCCAGCAGCTTAGAAGGAGCGAACACTGAAGCTTTCTTT. Its protein is CASSLEGANTEAFF. Based on the CDR3 plus reference TRBV7-9 and TRBJ1-1, the full variable domain is DTGVSQNPRHKITKRGQNVTFRCDPISEHNRLYWYRQTLGQGPEFLTYFQNEAQLEKSRLLSDRFSAERPKGSFSTLEIQRTEQGDSAMYLCASSLEGANTEAFFGQGTRLTVV.

V and J are TRBV29-1 and TRBJ2-1, with a possible D match to TRBD1 (5 bases). Trimming cost V 3 bases and J 8 bases, with 17 bases left between them. CDR3 length: 14 amino acids. The germline gives CDR1 SQVTM, CDR2 ANQGSEA. CDR3 loop: CSVELAFWGDEQFF. Written as DNA, the CDR3 is TGCAGCGTTGAGCTCGCCTTTTGGGGCGATGAGCAGTTCTTC.

V and J are TRBV7-9 and TRBJ2-6, with D possibly being TRBD2 (5 bases). This CDR3 spans 17 amino acids. Germline loops: CDR1 SEHNR, CDR2 FQNEAQ (reference sequence). Trimming took 1 base from V and 0 from J, leaving 10 bases between them. CDR3 sequence reads: CASSLGGRDSGANVLTF. The CDR3 coding sequence is TGTGCCAGCAGCTTAGGCGGGCGAGACTCTGGGGCCAACGTCCTGACTTTC.